This T cell receptor beta chain was captured by sequencing in a study of shared T cell receptors in the human thymus. CDR3 size: 14 residues. V shed 2 bases and J 3 bases; nucleotides not matched to a gene: 4. The germline CDR1 and CDR2 sequences are SQVTM and ANQGSEA. Sequencing used immunoSEQ multiplex PCR; TCRdb keeps in-frame clones, though not all of them. This table holds fewer than 700,000 clones, around 89% found once. This clone was observed a single time. This sample also appeared in a second study, on human thymus T cells. According to that study: Donation was from healthy Finnish infants who were having corrective surgery that addressed congenital heart defects. Thymic material originated from resections removed in the course of corrective heart surgery. There appeared to be biased usage of V and J genes in thymic and blood repertoires. Unrelated people showed highly overlapping thymic repertoires, related research reported.

V and J are TRBV29-1 and TRBJ2-7; 10 bases fit TRBD2. What was sequenced was thymocytes. The receptor was derived from a boy under two years old with a congenital heart defect. The CDR3: CSVERSSGSYEQYF. DNA for the CDR3: TGCAGCGTTGAAAGGTCTAGCGGGAGCTACGAGCAGTACTTC.